This T cell receptor beta chain was recovered during a study of cytomegalovirus exposure and HLA in healthy donors. Study results and limitations: The authors enumerated over 150 TCR beta chains as linked to cytomegalovirus. It was reportedly the case that the classifier diagnosed cytomegalovirus status with high specificity and sensitivity. The CMV antigen specificity of a few CMV-associated chains was confirmed through in vitro analysis.

Germline CDR1 reads SEHNR; CDR2 reads FQNEAQ (reference sequence). CDR3 length: 12 amino acids. V gave up 5 bases and J gave up 13 bases, with 14 bases separating them. About this clone itself: No antigen is known for it.

TCRdb's copy holds only in-frame clones and misses some; the assay was immunoSEQ multiplex PCR. The sample comprises about 74,000 clones, 94% of which are singletons, and 1.9% rests with the top ten. The chain has TRBV7-9 and TRBJ1-4, with D uncertain. Sequenced sample: PBMCs. This clonotype originated in a woman between 18 and 30 years old in good health and CMV-seropositive. The CDR3 reads CASSLDFGRLFF. DNA of the CDR3: TGTGCCAGCAGCCTAGATTTTGGGAGACTGTTTTTT.